Shown below are 25 T cell receptor beta chains from a single sample sequenced in a study of T-cell reconstitution after alpha-beta-depleted transplantation in children (dated by TCRdb to about 2016). Receptor amplification or capture employed PCR. For sequencing, an Illumina HiSeq 2500 was employed. TCR libraries were prepared with molecular barcoding, using unique molecular identifiers to normalize TCRbeta repertoire quantification. TCRdb's own reprocessing of the public reads used fastp at Q25 and MiXCR and kept productive beta chains. Each entry merges the rows of one CDR3 protein and shows their most common DNA and genes. Here the sample has roughly 350,000 distinct CDR3 sequences; over 9% occur a single time. The biggest ten clones account for 2% to 3% of the sample. The source was PBMCs from the stem cell graft donor, collected from the stem cell graft. The receptors were sampled from a human donor who donated a stem cell graft to a child with acute lymphoblastic leukemia.

A few counts support this clonotype. V usage is TRBV6-5 and J usage is TRBJ1-4; 8 bases fit TRBD1. The CDR3 totals 16 residues. Germline assignment: CDR1 MNHEY and CDR2 SVGAGI. V dropped 2 bases and J dropped 8; count of bases not matched to a gene: 10. CDR3 DNA sequence: TGTGCCAGCAGTTACGCTCCGACAGGGGACGCCGAAAAACTGTTTTTT. Its protein product is CASSYAPTGDAEKLFF.

This clonotype was recorded a few times. V gene TRBV7-9 combines with J gene TRBJ2-1, with 8 bases identical to TRBD2. V trimming: 5 bases; J trimming: 10 bases; junction bases outside the gene matches: 13. CDR3 size: 15 residues. Germline V CDR1 and CDR2: SEHNR, FQNEAQ (reference sequence). CDR3 sequence reads: CASSPGLAGIREQFF. CDR3 nucleotides: TGTGCCAGCAGCCCCGGGCTAGCGGGCATCCGGGAGCAGTTCTTC.

This clonotype was found a few times. The V gene is TRBV20-1, the J gene TRBJ2-7; 10 nucleotides line up with TRBD2. Germline V lookup: CDR1 DFQATT, CDR2 SNEGSKA (reference sequence). Trimming at V came to 5 bases and at J to 7 bases, leaving 14 bases not matched to a gene. The CDR3 totals 15 residues. The CDR3 DNA reads as TGCAGTGCTCCAAGGACTAGCGGAGGCCCCTGGGAGCAGTACTTC. Protein sequence: CSAPRTSGGPWEQYF.

The table lists this clonotype with a few counts. J is TRBJ2-1 and V is TRBV24-1; maybe TRBD2 (5 bases). The germline V gene has CDR1 KGHDR and CDR2 SFDVKD. V shed 0 bases and J shed 4 bases, with 12 bases lying between them. This CDR3 region has 16 residues. The CDR3 nucleotides read TGTGCCACCAGTGATTTGCCGGGGTCTGGGTACAATGAGCAGTTCTTC. This translates into CATSDLPGSGYNEQFF.

The chain combines TRBV27 with TRBJ2-1; 11 bases line up with TRBD2. The ends lost 0 bases at V and 11 bases at J; junction bases unmatched: 9. Germline CDR1 MNHEY, CDR2 SMNVEV (reference sequence). The CDR3 is made up of 16 amino acids. The CDR3 DNA is TGTGCCAGCAGTTTATCTCTGACTAGCGGGGCCGTGAAGCAGTTCTTC. This codes for CASSLSLTSGAVKQFF.

The chain is built from TRBV5-1 and TRBJ2-7, with D tentatively TRBD2 (5 bases). Germline loops: CDR1 SGHRS, CDR2 YFSETQ. With 1 base removed from V and 2 bases from J, the gap between germline ends came to 13 bases. The CDR3 has 15 residues. For the CDR3, the DNA is TGCGCCAGCAGCTTGCGTGGGAGTCTTACCTACGAGCAGTACTTC. Translation: CASSLRGSLTYEQYF. Drawing the rest from reference TRBV5-1 and TRBJ2-7, the complete variable domain is KAGVTQTPRYLIKTRGQQVTLSCSPISGHRSVSWYQQTPGQGLQFLFEYFSETQRNKGNFPGRFSGRQFSNSRSEMNVSTLELGDSALYLCASSLRGSLTYEQYFGPGTRLTVT.

This clonotype turned up a few times. The chain has TRBV20-1 and TRBJ2-1; the match to TRBD2 covers 9 bases. CDR1 DFQATT and CDR2 SNEGSKA come from the germline V gene (reference sequence). V dropped 1 base and J dropped 8; count of bases not matched to a gene: 9. The CDR3 sequence is 15 residues long. For the CDR3, the DNA is TGCAGTGCTAGAGCTGGAGGACTAGCGAAGGATGAGCAGTTCTTC. Protein sequence: CSARAGGLAKDEQFF.

This clonotype has just a few counts. The chain uses TRBV3-1 and TRBJ2-1, with 12 bases that match TRBD2. Per germline, CDR1 LGHDT and CDR2 YNNKEL (reference sequence). This CDR3 has 16 residues. Trimming cost V 5 bases and J 8 bases; bases outside gene matches: 10. DNA of the CDR3: TGTGCCAGCAGCGACTTCCGGACTAGCGGGGCTCATGAGCAGTTCTTC. Its protein product is CASSDFRTSGAHEQFF.

This clonotype came up a few times. This chain connects TRBV5-1 to TRBJ1-2, with TRBD1 as a possible D gene (5 bases). Trimming pared 0 bases from V and 6 bases from J, leaving 21 bases between. The germline gives CDR1 SGHRS, CDR2 YFSETQ. The CDR3 extends over 17 amino acids. CDR3 residues: CASSLAPVGSQGNGYTF. CDR3 coding DNA: TGCGCCAGCAGCTTGGCCCCCGTGGGAAGCCAGGGTAATGGCTACACCTTC.

The genes are TRBV6-1 and TRBJ2-1, with 9 bases matching TRBD2. The CDR3 length is 16 residues. The germline CDR1 and CDR2 sequences are MNHNS and SASEGT. Unmatched junction bases numbered 10, after V lost 5 bases and J lost 5 bases. The CDR3 loop is CASSPALAGPNNEQFF. DNA of the CDR3: TGTGCCAGCAGTCCCGCCCTAGCGGGACCTAACAATGAGCAGTTCTTC.

This chain joins TRBV15 and TRBJ1-4; no clear D gene. CDR1 is LNHNV, CDR2 YYDKDF, per germline (reference sequence). V lost 4 bases, J lost 4 bases, and 4 bases lay in between. The CDR3 runs 12 residues. The DNA of the CDR3 is TGTGCCACCAGCATGGTTAATGAAAAACTGTTTTTT. It specifies CATSMVNEKLFF.

The rearrangement joins TRBV6-5 to TRBJ2-1; D possibly matches TRBD1 or TRBD2 (5 bases each). Germline V lookup: CDR1 MNHEY, CDR2 SVGAGI. V was shortened by 0 bases and J by 7 bases, with 19 bases between the two germline ends. This CDR3 has 17 residues. Here the CDR3 reads CASSYSVIGTDGNEQFF. Written as DNA, the CDR3 is TGTGCCAGCAGTTACTCGGTGATAGGGACCGATGGTAATGAGCAGTTCTTC.

This chain links TRBV29-1 with TRBJ2-7; D remains ambiguous. The germline gives CDR1 SQVTM, CDR2 ANQGSEA. This CDR3 contains 10 residues. Deletions cut 5 bases from V and 4 bases from J, with 6 bases between. CDR3 sequence reads: CSVLSYEQYF. The CDR3 DNA reads as TGCAGCGTTCTTAGTTACGAGCAGTACTTC.

V usage is TRBV5-5 and J usage is TRBJ2-5, with 8 bases fitting TRBD2. V was clipped by 8 bases and J by 3 bases; unmatched bases: 6. The CDR3 runs to 13 residues. The germline CDR1 and CDR2 sequences are SGHKS and YYEKEE (reference sequence). The CDR3 DNA sequence: TGTGCCAGTTCTACTAGCGGAGAAGAGACCCAGTACTTC. Its protein is CASSTSGEETQYF.

This clonotype was counted between two and nine times. The chain uses TRBV20-1 and TRBJ2-3; TRBD2 aligns across 8 bases. Germline V gives CDR1 DFQATT, CDR2 SNEGSKA (reference sequence). V dropped 0 bases and J dropped 3; count of bases not matched to a gene: 2. This CDR3 spans 14 amino acids. In DNA form, the CDR3 reads TGCAGTGCTAGAGAAGTAGCGGGGACAGATACGCAGTATTTT. It specifies CSAREVAGTDTQYF.

This CDR3 is CASSSRDVGELFF. The CDR3 coding sequence is TGTGCCAGCTCGTCCCGGGACGTCGGGGAGCTGTTTTTT. The rearrangement links TRBV18 to TRBJ2-2; perhaps D is TRBD1 or TRBD2 (5 bases each). This CDR3 is built from 13 residues. V was clipped by 6 bases and J by 7 bases, with 12 bases between them. Germline V gene sequence: CDR1 KGHSH, CDR2 LQKENI.

This clonotype was counted only a few times. J is TRBJ2-7 and V is TRBV6-1; 7 bases are shared with TRBD1. Germline lookup yields CDR1 MNHNS and CDR2 SASEGT. The V gene end was trimmed by 2 bases and the J gene end by 7 bases; junction bases not matched to a gene: 5. The length of the CDR3 is 13 residues. CDR3 nucleotide sequence: TGTGCCAGCAGTGAACTCGGACAGGAGGAGCAGTACTTC. Its protein is CASSELGQEEQYF.

J is TRBJ1-2 and V is TRBV7-2; 8 bases match TRBD1. Germline V CDR1 and CDR2: SGHTA, FQGNSA. V trimming: 6 bases; J trimming: 3 bases; junction bases outside the gene matches: 9. The CDR3 loop spans 15 amino acids. The CDR3 nucleotides are TGTGCCAGCAGACTATCGACAGGGGAAGACTATGGCTACACCTTC. It codes for CASRLSTGEDYGYTF.

In its sample, this clonotype was seen a few times. The chain links TRBV5-1 to TRBJ2-1; 11 positions match TRBD1. The CDR3 loop spans 15 amino acids. J lost 8 bases, V lost 1 base, and 5 bases had no gene match. Germline V gene lookup returns CDR1 SGHRS and CDR2 YFSETQ. Written as DNA, the CDR3 is TGCGCCAGCAGCTTGAGGGACAGGGGGACGGATGAGCAGTTCTTC. Protein: CASSLRDRGTDEQFF.

This clonotype was seen a handful of times. The rearrangement links TRBV7-9 to TRBJ2-3; D possibly matches TRBD1 or TRBD2 (5 bases each). V was trimmed by 1 base and J by 6 bases, leaving 17 bases between them. The CDR3 contains 16 residues. CDR1 is SEHNR and CDR2 is FQNEAQ in the germline V gene (reference sequence). DNA for the CDR3: TGTGCCAGCAGCTTAGTCCCAATTGGACGGGGCGATACGCAGTATTTT. Translated: CASSLVPIGRGDTQYF.

This clonotype was observed at least ten times. The V gene is TRBV4-1, the J gene TRBJ2-3; D gene unclear. This CDR3 spans 14 amino acids. The V end lost 1 base, the J end lost 2 bases, and 7 bases lay between the germline ends. Looked up from germline, CDR1 is MGHRA and CDR2 is YSYEKL. The DNA for the CDR3 is TGCGCCAGCAGCCAAGTGCGGTTCACAGATACGCAGTATTTT. This gives the protein CASSQVRFTDTQYF.

This clonotype has only a few counts. CDR3 region: CASSQDGSEDYNEQFF. The CDR3, as DNA: TGTGCCAGCAGCCAAGATGGTAGCGAAGACTACAATGAGCAGTTCTTC. V and J are TRBV4-2 and TRBJ2-1, with D perhaps TRBD2 (5 bases). Trimming cost V 0 bases and J 3 bases, with 12 bases left between them. CDR1 LGHNA and CDR2 YNFKEQ come from the germline V gene. The CDR3 sequence is 16 residues long.

The CDR3 region is CASIKAGLAGPNTGELFF. For the CDR3, the DNA is TGTGCCAGCATCAAAGCGGGACTAGCGGGACCAAACACCGGGGAGCTGTTTTTT. The V call is TRBV21-1, the J call TRBJ2-2; no DNA check was done on the table's D call, TRBD2. TRBV21-1 is a known pseudogene. CDR3 length equals 18 residues.

The table lists this clonotype with a few counts. This chain links TRBV20-1 with TRBJ2-1; 8 nucleotides align to TRBD2. Germline-derived CDR1 and CDR2 are DFQATT and SNEGSKA (reference sequence). The J segment lost 9 bases and the V segment lost 3 bases, leaving 4 bases of the junction unmatched. The CDR3 is 12 amino acids. CDR3 sequence reads: CSASGRAAEQFF. In DNA form, the CDR3 reads TGCAGTGCTAGCGGGAGGGCGGCTGAGCAGTTCTTC.

The chain combines TRBV11-2 with TRBJ2-1; tentatively, D is TRBD2 (6 bases). Trimming left V 1 base short and J 3 bases short, with 13 bases between. There are 16 residues in the CDR3. From germline, CDR1 is SGHAT and CDR2 FQNNGV. CDR3 in DNA: TGTGCCAGCAGCTTAGGCCGGGACTCCGTCTACAATGAGCAGTTCTTC. It codes for CASSLGRDSVYNEQFF.